This T cell receptor (beta chain) was captured in a study of siplizumab effects on memory and regulatory T cells (dated by TCRdb to 2018 to 2020). About the investigation overall: Paired mixed lymphocyte reactions were run with siplizumab at approximately 1 ug/mL and without drug, across about 8 responder-stimulator pairs. The effect of the anti-CD2 antibody siplizumab on alloreactive T-cell subsets was examined in allogeneic mixed lymphocyte reactions constructed from human PBMCs. Study-wide findings and limitations: The cumulative frequency of alloreactive sequences traceable to unstimulated CD4+ memory T cells was significantly reduced by siplizumab. Sequences below about 10^-5 frequency were poorly captured, so only a minor fraction of alloreactive clones could be mapped to unstimulated subsets. Greater diversity appeared to be present in unstimulated naive T cells than in memory T cells, and a substantial contribution to the alloresponse seemed to be made by naive cells. Whether proliferating Tregs from siplizumab cultures actually had suppressive function was not functionally confirmed. Of the alloreactive CD4+ clones that could be mapped, the Treg-derived share averaged about 67% with siplizumab compared with 25% to 30% in control reactions. About 80-97% of proliferating CD4+ or CD8+ clones could not be given a naive or memory phenotype.

Cells in the mixed lymphocyte reaction were cultured together at 37 degrees C for 6 days. Responder PBMCs were labelled with CFSE, stimulator PBMCs were labelled with Violet Dye, and the two were mixed at a 1:1 ratio. Sorted unstimulated T cells and proliferating T cells recovered from mixed lymphocyte reactions were subjected to TCRbeta CDR3 sequencing. Fresh whole blood from roughly 10 HLA-typed healthy donors was used to isolate PBMCs. After the mixed lymphocyte reaction, proliferating CFSE-low responder T cells were FACS-sorted for TCR sequencing. The CDR3 contains 15 residues, cysteine and phenylalanine counted. Only the CDR3 part of the read is kept: 45 bases, read in frame from the first base. The V end loses 0 bases and the J end loses 3 bases, and a stretch of 13 bases separates them. The germline V gene provides CDR1 SGHDT and CDR2 YYEEEE. Libraries came from the immunoSEQ multiplex PCR assay. Roughly 10^5 TCR templates per sample were assayed on the deep sequencing platform. Genomic DNA extracted from sorted T cells was the material used for TCRbeta CDR3 sequencing. The paper's processing steps were these. The R programming language was used for clonal analysis of TCRbeta CDR3 data. Alloreactive CD4+ and CD8+ clones were defined by comparing unstimulated samples with post-reaction CFSE-low samples. By matching sequences to the repertoires of sorted unstimulated Treg and non-Treg cells, each alloreactive CD4+ clone was assigned a regulatory or non-regulatory origin. TCRdb took this table from immuneACCESS and kept in-frame rearrangements with V and J called. Such tables lack part of the clones; where checked against another copy, unresolved V genes explain under half of the gap, and the rest is unexplained. The V and J calls and clone size are taken from that table; D and trimming were inferred from the DNA. This sample holds around 4,000 clones; around 50% were observed only once. The ten biggest clones cover 3.9% of the sample.

With regard to this clone: The antigen it binds to is not known. One base away there is no much larger clone; base qualities are not given.

The specimen sequenced was CFSE-low (dividing) CD4+ T cells sorted from an allogeneic mixed lymphocyte reaction. The sequence was obtained from a human donor in good health; the cells came from an allogeneic mixed lymphocyte reaction. Some clones in this sample may be carry-over from other donors' samples. In this chain, TRBV5-6 is recombined with TRBJ2-7; TRBD2 could be the D gene, as 5 bases match. This receptor has the CDR3 CASSLAGIPSYEQYF. The bases read TGTGCCAGCAGCTTGGCGGGGATCCCAAGCTACGAGCAGTACTTC.